A selection of T cell receptor beta chains follows, all from one sample in a study of spatial heterogeneity in lung cancer. In TCRdb, the 5' RACE reads were re-called with MiXCR into one record per CDR3 protein. The sample has around 92,000 distinct CDR3 sequences, 10% to 15% seen once. Here the sequenced sample was PBMCs, taken at surgery. These receptors came from a male donor with early-stage non-small cell lung cancer. Both conserved end residues are part of each CDR3. D genes are given only for firm matches. Not every row has a clone size; where given, it reads once, few, many or a size class.

j_call	d_call	v_call	clone_size	cdr3_nt	cdr3_aa
TRBJ2-3	TRBD1	TRBV10-3	few	TGTGCCACCCTGGGACAGGGAAGAGATACGCAGTATTTT	CATLGQGRDTQYF
TRBJ1-1	.	TRBV7-2	.	TGTGCCAGCAGCTTAATTGGAAGGACTGAAGCTTTCTTT	CASSLIGRTEAFF
TRBJ1-1	.	TRBV7-9	.	TGTGCCAGCAGCTTAGTAGGGGGGAAGAACACTGAAGCTTTCTTT	CASSLVGGKNTEAFF
TRBJ1-2	.	TRBV9	.	TGTGCCAGCAGCGTAGACCCTGTCCCAAGGAGCTATGGCTACACCTTC	CASSVDPVPRSYGYTF
TRBJ1-1	TRBD1	TRBV12-3/TRBV12-4	few	TGTGCCAGCAGCCCGGGACAGGGGTTACCTGAAGCTTTCTTT	CASSPGQGLPEAFF
TRBJ2-5	.	TRBV12-3/TRBV12-4	.	TGTGCCATAACTCTTAGAGGGACCCAGTACTTC	CAITLRGTQYF
TRBJ1-1	.	TRBV28	.	TGTGCCAGCAGTCAGGGTTCCACTGAAGCTTTCTTT	CASSQGSTEAFF
TRBJ2-7	TRBD1	TRBV28	.	TGTACCAGCAGGGATACAGGGGCCGGCGAGCAGTACTTC	CTSRDTGAGEQYF
TRBJ2-3	TRBD2	TRBV20-1	.	TGCAGTGCTAGAGAGGCGGGGGTAGGACCAGATACGCAGTATTTT	CSAREAGVGPDTQYF
TRBJ1-3	.	TRBV7-9	.	TGTGCCAGCAGCTTATTTGGGGGACAAGGAAACACCATATATTTT	CASSLFGGQGNTIYF
TRBJ1-1	.	TRBV20-1	few	TGCAGTGCTAGAGATGTAGAGAACACTGAAGCTTTCTTT	CSARDVENTEAFF
TRBJ2-3	TRBD2	TRBV9	many	TGTGCCAGCAGCGTACGCCGACTAGCGGGGCAGGCAGATACGCAGTATTTT	CASSVRRLAGQADTQYF